This TCR beta chain stems from a study of T cells in Graves' hyperthyroidism and ophthalmopathy. Authors of the study amplified TCR beta CDR3 regions from RNA transcripts. HTBI primers drove first-round RT-PCR of the TCR CDR3. Using its own MiXCR run on the multiplex PCR reads, TCRdb lists one record per CDR3 protein. This table holds about 290,000 distinct CDR3 sequences, 13% to 15% found once. Points from the study as a whole: Peripheral blood also featured most of the thyroid clonotypes expanded above 0.001.

Comments on this clonotype: Its antigen is not known.

Looked up from germline, CDR1 is SGHRS and CDR2 is YFSETQ. CDR3 length equals 17 residues. The trim removed 4 bases at V and 1 base at J, leaving 8 bases unmatched. The chain employs TRBV5-1 and TRBJ2-6; TRBD1 agrees at 7 bases. The sequence was collected from a woman in her forties or fifties with Graves' hyperthyroidism that later progressed to Graves' ophthalmopathy. Specimen: blood. CDR3 DNA sequence: TGCGCCAGCAGCCCGACAGGGAAAGGGTCTGGGGCCAACGTCCTGACTTTC. Translating it yields CASSPTGKGSGANVLTF.